The next 30 T cell receptor beta chains were all read from a single sample in a study of blood T cell repertoires in COVID-19. Measured with immunoSEQ multiplex PCR; TCRdb has only the in-frame clones, and not every one. The sample comprises 200,000 to 250,000 clones, approximately 79% of which are singletons, and 4% rests with the top ten. Sequenced material: peripheral blood. The receptors were sampled from a woman between 40 and 50 years old with active or convalescent COVID-19.

J is TRBJ2-1 and V is TRBV24-1; D unclear. This CDR3 contains 14 residues. Trimming left V 6 bases short and J 0 bases short, with 8 bases between. The V gene's germline CDR1 is KGHDR and CDR2 SFDVKD. The CDR3 nucleotides read TGTGCCACCAGTCTGGGCAGCTCCTACAATGAGCAGTTCTTC. Protein product: CATSLGSSYNEQFF.

This chain links TRBV9 with TRBJ1-1; perhaps TRBD1 as D (6 bases). The V and J ends lost 0 bases and 4 bases respectively, with 10 bases between them. The germline gives CDR1 SGDLS, CDR2 YYNGEE. This CDR3 has 14 residues. The CDR3 nucleotides read TGTGCCAGCAGCGTAGGAGGGGGGGCCACTGAAGCTTTCTTT. It translates to CASSVGGGATEAFF.

The rearrangement joins TRBV7-9 to TRBJ2-3; D is ambiguous. From germline, CDR1 is SEHNR and CDR2 FQNEAQ (reference sequence). The CDR3 covers 12 residues. The germline V and J ends were trimmed by 3 bases and 3 bases, with 4 bases remaining between them. For the CDR3, the DNA is TGTGCCAGCAGCTTGCGTACAGATACGCAGTATTTT. Translating gives CASSLRTDTQYF. The full variable domain, with the rest looked up from reference TRBV7-9 and TRBJ2-3, is DTGVSQNPRHKITKRGQNVTFRCDPISEHNRLYWYRQTLGQGPEFLTYFQNEAQLEKSRLLSDRFSAERPKGSFSTLEIQRTEQGDSAMYLCASSLRTDTQYFGPGTRLTVL.

This clone was seen only once. The chain couples TRBV2 to TRBJ2-3; D gene uncertain. Germline values: CDR1 SNHLY, CDR2 FYNNEI. Trimming cost V 2 bases and J 4 bases, with 10 bases left between them. The CDR3 length is 14 residues. CDR3 sequence: CASSEPVGADTQYF. In nucleotides, the CDR3 is TGTGCCAGCAGTGAACCGGTTGGAGCAGATACGCAGTATTTT.

The J gene is TRBJ2-1, the V gene TRBV3-1 (or the pseudogene TRBV3-2); 8 bases are a match to TRBD2. The trim removed 1 base at V and 5 bases at J, leaving 7 bases unmatched. The CDR3 runs to 16 residues. The germline V gene encodes CDR1 LGHDT and CDR2 YNNKEL (reference sequence). CDR3 loop: CASSQVLTSGNNEQFF. In DNA form, the CDR3 reads TGTGCCAGCAGCCAAGTCCTTACTAGCGGAAACAATGAGCAGTTCTTC.

This clone was seen a few times. The chain joins TRBV11-2 to TRBJ2-1, with D tentatively TRBD2 (5 bases). V was cut by 6 bases and J by 6 bases, with 9 bases left in between. This CDR3 comprises 12 residues. In germline, CDR1 is SGHAT, CDR2 FQNNGV. In nucleotides, the CDR3 is TGTGCCAGCAGAGAGACTACCAATGAGCAGTTCTTC. Residues: CASRETTNEQFF.

The chain links TRBV10-3 to TRBJ1-4, with 7 bases aligning to TRBD1. The CDR3 loop spans 15 amino acids. CDR1 and CDR2 (germline): ENHRY, SYGVKD. The V segment lost 6 bases and the J segment 2 bases; nucleotides outside the gene matches: 6. CDR3 sequence reads: CAIRKGASTNEKLFF. The CDR3 DNA follows: TGTGCCATCAGAAAGGGGGCGTCGACTAATGAAAAACTGTTTTTT.

The J gene is TRBJ2-7, the V gene TRBV6-5; D is perhaps TRBD2 (5 bases). The CDR3 is 14 amino acids. The germline V gene encodes CDR1 MNHEY and CDR2 SVGAGI. Deletions cut 6 bases from V and 4 bases from J, with 16 bases between. The CDR3 nucleotides are TGTGCCAGCAGCTCCGGGATCGACGGATACGAGCAGTACTTC. Translation gives CASSSGIDGYEQYF.

The V gene is TRBV30, the J gene TRBJ2-7; no firm D call. Per the germline V gene, CDR1 is GTSNPN and CDR2 is SVGIG (reference sequence). Deletions cut 3 bases from V and 2 bases from J, with 8 bases between. The length of the CDR3 is 12 residues. DNA of the CDR3: TGTGCCTGGAGCCACTTACCCTACGAGCAGTACGTC. Its protein product is CAWSHLPYEQYV.

The chain employs TRBV12-3 or TRBV12-4 and TRBJ1-2, with D maybe TRBD1 (5 bases). The CDR3 is 12 amino acids. V lost 10 bases and J lost 4, with 13 bases in between. The CDR3 protein is CAISGRGYGYTF. In nucleotides, the CDR3 is TGTGCCATTTCAGGGAGGGGCTATGGCTACACCTTC.

This sequence joins TRBV28 and TRBJ1-2; tentatively, D is TRBD1 (6 bases). Trimming shortened V by 5 bases and J by 5 bases, and 15 bases separated the two germline ends. There are 14 residues in the CDR3. Germline CDR1 is MDHEN and CDR2 is SYDVKM. CDR3 DNA: TGTGCCAGCAGTCTCCGGGGGGCGCAATATGGCTACACCTTC. Its protein product is CASSLRGAQYGYTF.

This clone was observed a few times. One end of the junction fails to match germline, which may point to a read error. V is TRBV5-1 and J is TRBJ2-1; the match to TRBD2 covers 9 bases. This CDR3 comprises 16 residues. CDR1 SGHRS and CDR2 YFSETQ come from the germline V gene. The CDR3 DNA reads TGCGCCAGCAGCTTGGGGGGGACTAGCTCCGACAATGAGCAGTTCTTC. Translation: CASSLGGTSSDNEQFF.

A few counts support this clone. This chain joins TRBV6-6 and TRBJ1-3; TRBD1 might be the D (6 bases). Deletions cut 5 bases from V and 6 bases from J, with 11 bases between. CDR1 and CDR2 from the germline V gene are MNHNY and SVGAGI (reference sequence). The CDR3 consists of 13 residues. For the CDR3, the DNA is TGTGCCAGCAGTCGCGAGGGGGTAAACACCATATATTTT. Amino acid sequence: CASSREGVNTIYF.

This clone was detected a few times. V gene TRBV6-2 or TRBV6-3 combines with J gene TRBJ2-3, with D possibly TRBD2 on 5 matching bases. The CDR3 has 15 residues. Germline V CDR1 and CDR2: MNHEY, SVGEGT. Between the trimmed V and J ends, which lost 0 bases and 3 bases, there was a span of 10 bases. CDR3 nucleotides: TGTGCCAGCAGTTACTCTGGTAGAGGGACAGATACGCAGTATTTT. Translation gives CASSYSGRGTDTQYF.

The rearrangement joins TRBV12-3 or TRBV12-4 to TRBJ2-7; no clear D gene. CDR3 length: 11 residues. Trimming shortened V by 4 bases and J by 3 bases, and 4 bases separated the two germline ends. CDR3 region: CASSSFYEQYF. The CDR3 DNA is TGTGCCAGCAGTTCATTCTACGAGCAGTACTTC.

The rearrangement joins TRBV7-9 to TRBJ1-2, with 8 bases aligning to TRBD1. V lost 11 bases to trimming and J lost 3 bases; unmatched junction nucleotides: 2. The CDR3 is 11 amino acids. CDR1 and CDR2 (germline): SEHNR, FQNEAQ (reference sequence). The CDR3 loop is CALDRDYGYTF. The CDR3 bases are TGTGCCTTGGACAGGGACTATGGCTACACCTTC.

The V and J genes are TRBV28 and TRBJ1-2; 7 bases agree with TRBD1. CDR3 length equals 12 residues. V lost 9 bases to trimming and J lost 11 bases; unmatched junction nucleotides: 12. Germline lookup yields CDR1 MDHEN and CDR2 SYDVKM. The CDR3 region is CARADHRGSYTF. In DNA form, the CDR3 reads TGTGCCAGGGCAGATCACAGGGGCTCTTACACCTTC.

The V gene is TRBV5-4, the J gene TRBJ1-1, with 9 bases fitting TRBD1. Trimming took 4 bases from V and 2 from J; bases not matched to a gene: 3. The CDR3 runs to 14 residues. Germline CDR1 and CDR2: SGHNT and YYREEE (reference sequence). This CDR3 is CASSRQGVNTEAFF. CDR3 DNA: TGTGCCAGCAGCCGACAGGGGGTAAACACTGAAGCTTTCTTT.

This clone was counted between two and nine times. This sequence joins TRBV7-6 and TRBJ1-4, with 7 bases lining up with TRBD1. CDR3 length: 15 residues. V shed 5 bases, J shed 1 base, and the junction held 4 bases outside the gene matches. Germline V CDR1 and CDR2: SGHVS, FNYEAQ. The CDR3 sequence is CASSPGGETNEKLFF. CDR3 sequence (DNA): TGTGCCAGCAGCCCAGGGGGTGAAACTAATGAAAAACTGTTTTTT. Combining the CDR3 with reference TRBV7-6 and TRBJ1-4 gives the whole variable domain GAGVSQSPRYKVTKRGQDVALRCDPISGHVSLYWYRQALGQGPEFLTYFNYEAQQDKSGLPNDRFSAERPEGSISTLTIQRTEQRDSAMYRCASSPGGETNEKLFFGSGTQLSVL.

This clone was found a few times. This sample also contains other DNA sequences that code for the same CDR3. This chain connects TRBV5-1 to TRBJ2-5; 9 nucleotides line up with TRBD1. Germline V gene sequence: CDR1 SGHRS, CDR2 YFSETQ. Trimming took 5 bases from V and 5 from J; bases not matched to a gene: 1. This CDR3 contains 12 residues. CDR3 in amino acids: CASSDRGETQYF. The CDR3 nucleotides are TGCGCCAGCAGTGACAGGGGGGAGACCCAGTACTTC. Full variable domain (remainder filled in from reference TRBV5-1 and TRBJ2-5): KAGVTQTPRYLIKTRGQQVTLSCSPISGHRSVSWYQQTPGQGLQFLFEYFSETQRNKGNFPGRFSGRQFSNSRSEMNVSTLELGDSALYLCASSDRGETQYFGPGTRLLVL.

CDR3 protein: CATSRTGLNNEQFF. The CDR3 DNA sequence: TGTGCCACCTCCCGGACAGGGCTCAACAATGAGCAGTTCTTC. The genes are TRBV3-1 (or the pseudogene TRBV3-2) and TRBJ2-1; 8 nucleotides agree with TRBD1. CDR3 length equals 14 residues. Germline V gene data show CDR1 as LGHDT and CDR2 as YNNKEL (reference sequence). V was pared by 10 bases and J by 5 bases, with 10 bases of the junction left unmatched.

This clone turned up a few times. The chain recombines TRBV9 with TRBJ2-4, with 7 bases lining up with TRBD1. J was trimmed by 3 bases and V by 3 bases; bases with no gene match: 9. From germline, CDR1 is SGDLS and CDR2 YYNGEE. The CDR3 extends over 16 amino acids. The CDR3 DNA follows: TGTGCCAGCAGCGCTCAAGGAAGGACAGGCAAAAACATTCAGTACTTC. This gives the protein CASSAQGRTGKNIQYF.

The rearrangement links TRBV27 to TRBJ2-1, with 11 nucleotides matching TRBD2. In germline, CDR1 is MNHEY, CDR2 SMNVEV (reference sequence). The CDR3 totals 15 residues. Unmatched junction bases numbered 3, after V lost 4 bases and J lost 4 bases. The CDR3 nucleotides are TGTGCCAGCAGTTCCGGGACTAGCGGTTACAATGAGCAGTTCTTC. This encodes CASSSGTSGYNEQFF.

The J gene is TRBJ1-5, the V gene TRBV24-1; D remains ambiguous. This CDR3 spans 12 amino acids. Trimming pared 4 bases from V and 5 bases from J, leaving 5 bases between. CDR1 and CDR2 (germline): KGHDR, SFDVKD. The CDR3 is CATSDPDQPQHF. DNA of the CDR3: TGTGCCACCAGTGACCCCGATCAGCCCCAGCATTTT.

The chain uses TRBV28 and TRBJ1-4; a possible D gene is TRBD1 (5 bases). CDR3 size: 15 residues. Germline values: CDR1 MDHEN, CDR2 SYDVKM. Deletions cut 5 bases from V and 4 bases from J, with 14 bases between. The CDR3 reads CASSNLGGGNEKLFF. The DNA for the CDR3 is TGTGCCAGCAGTAACCTGGGGGGGGGTAATGAAAAACTGTTTTTT.

The V and J genes are TRBV6-5 and TRBJ1-3; possibly TRBD1 for D (5 bases). This CDR3 is 15 amino acids long. Trimming took off 2 bases at V and 3 bases at J, with 11 bases between the two ends. Germline V gene sequence: CDR1 MNHEY, CDR2 SVGAGI. The CDR3 spells CASSYGGEVGNTIYF. The DNA for the CDR3 is TGTGCCAGCAGTTACGGGGGGGAGGTTGGAAACACCATATATTTT.

The chain combines TRBV19 with TRBJ1-1; 10 bases agree with TRBD1. Germline CDR1 is LNHDA and CDR2 is SQIVND (reference sequence). The CDR3 runs 16 residues. The V gene end was trimmed by 4 bases and the J gene end by 1 base; junction bases not matched to a gene: 6. CDR3 sequence: CASSNPTGGKNTEAFF. CDR3 DNA sequence: TGTGCCAGTAGTAACCCGACAGGGGGCAAGAACACTGAAGCTTTCTTT.

In this sample, this clone turned up a few times. The V and J genes are TRBV30 and TRBJ2-6; the match to TRBD1 covers 9 bases. The germline V gene encodes CDR1 GTSNPN and CDR2 SVGIG (reference sequence). This CDR3 region has 18 residues. The V segment lost 2 bases and the J segment 2 bases; nucleotides outside the gene matches: 10. The CDR3 DNA reads as TGTGCCTGGAGTCCACCGGGACAGGGATTAGCTGGGGCCAACGTCCTGACTTTC. This codes for CAWSPPGQGLAGANVLTF. Full variable domain (missing parts from reference TRBV30 and TRBJ2-6): SQTIHQWPATLVQPVGSPLSLECTVEGTSNPNLYWYRQAAGRGLQLLFYSVGIGQISSEVPQNLSASRPQDRQFILSSKKLLLSDSGFYLCAWSPPGQGLAGANVLTFGAGSRLTVL.

The chain uses TRBV6-1 and TRBJ2-7; maybe TRBD1 (5 bases). This CDR3 is 14 amino acids long. Germline CDR1 and CDR2: MNHNS and SASEGT. Deletions cut 2 bases from V and 0 bases from J, with 8 bases between. The CDR3: CASSEQGNSYEQYF. In nucleotides, the CDR3 is TGTGCCAGCAGTGAACAGGGCAACTCCTACGAGCAGTACTTC.

V and J are TRBV9 and TRBJ2-1; 16 positions agree with TRBD2. The trim removed 0 bases at V and 0 bases at J, leaving 6 bases unmatched. Germline V gives CDR1 SGDLS, CDR2 YYNGEE. This CDR3 has 20 amino acids. CDR3: CASSVAGTSGGGGSYNEQFF. CDR3 nucleotide sequence: TGTGCCAGCAGCGTAGCCGGGACTAGCGGGGGGGGAGGCTCCTACAATGAGCAGTTCTTC.